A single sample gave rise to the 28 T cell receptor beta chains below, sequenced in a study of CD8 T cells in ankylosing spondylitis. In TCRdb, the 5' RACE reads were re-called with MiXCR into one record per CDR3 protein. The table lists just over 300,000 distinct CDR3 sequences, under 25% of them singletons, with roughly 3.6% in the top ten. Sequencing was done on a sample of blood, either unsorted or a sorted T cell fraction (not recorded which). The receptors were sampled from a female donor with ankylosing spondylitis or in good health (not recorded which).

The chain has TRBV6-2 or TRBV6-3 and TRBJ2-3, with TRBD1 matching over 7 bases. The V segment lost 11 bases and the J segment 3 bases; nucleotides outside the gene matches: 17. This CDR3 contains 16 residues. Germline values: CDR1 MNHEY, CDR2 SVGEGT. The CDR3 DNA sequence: TGTGCCTCCCTGGACAGGTTTGTGGTAGGAACAGATACGCAGTATTTT. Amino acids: CASLDRFVVGTDTQYF.

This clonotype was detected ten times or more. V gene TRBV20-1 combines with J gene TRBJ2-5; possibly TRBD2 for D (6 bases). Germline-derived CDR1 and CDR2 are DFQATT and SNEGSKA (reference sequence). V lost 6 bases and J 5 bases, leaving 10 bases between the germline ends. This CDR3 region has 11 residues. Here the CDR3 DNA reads TGCAGTGCCACTCGGGGGGAGACCCAGTACTTC. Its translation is CSATRGETQYF.

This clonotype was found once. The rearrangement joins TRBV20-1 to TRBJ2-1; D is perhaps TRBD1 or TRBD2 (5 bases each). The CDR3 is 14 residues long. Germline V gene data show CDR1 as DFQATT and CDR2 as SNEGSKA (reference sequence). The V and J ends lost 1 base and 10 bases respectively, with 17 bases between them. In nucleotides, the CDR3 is TGCAGTGCTAGAGTGGGACCGTCGGTCAGGGAGCAGTTCTTC. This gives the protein CSARVGPSVREQFF.

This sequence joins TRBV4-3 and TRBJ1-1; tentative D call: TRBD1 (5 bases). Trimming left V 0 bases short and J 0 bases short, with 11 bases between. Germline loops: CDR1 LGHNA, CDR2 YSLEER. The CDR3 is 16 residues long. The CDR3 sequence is CASSQDRGRLNTEAFF. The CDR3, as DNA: TGCGCCAGCAGCCAAGATCGGGGGAGGTTGAACACTGAAGCTTTCTTT.

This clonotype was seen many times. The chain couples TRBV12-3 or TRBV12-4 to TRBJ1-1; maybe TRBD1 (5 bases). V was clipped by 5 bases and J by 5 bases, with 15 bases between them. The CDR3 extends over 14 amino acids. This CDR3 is CASSMLHWGTEAFF. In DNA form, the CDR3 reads TGTGCCAGCAGTATGTTACATTGGGGGACTGAAGCTTTCTTT.

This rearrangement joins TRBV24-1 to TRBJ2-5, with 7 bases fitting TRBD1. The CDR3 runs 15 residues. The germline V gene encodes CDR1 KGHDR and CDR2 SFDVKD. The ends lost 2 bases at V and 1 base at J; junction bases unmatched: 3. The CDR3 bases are TGTGCCACCAGTGATTCCGGGACAGCCCAAGAGACCCAGTACTTC. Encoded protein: CATSDSGTAQETQYF.

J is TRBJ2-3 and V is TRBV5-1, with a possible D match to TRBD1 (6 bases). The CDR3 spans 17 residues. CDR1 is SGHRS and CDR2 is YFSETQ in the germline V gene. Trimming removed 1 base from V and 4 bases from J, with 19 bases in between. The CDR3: CASSLRGQLIGADTQYF. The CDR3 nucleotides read TGCGCCAGCAGCTTGCGGGGACAACTTATTGGGGCAGATACGCAGTATTTT.

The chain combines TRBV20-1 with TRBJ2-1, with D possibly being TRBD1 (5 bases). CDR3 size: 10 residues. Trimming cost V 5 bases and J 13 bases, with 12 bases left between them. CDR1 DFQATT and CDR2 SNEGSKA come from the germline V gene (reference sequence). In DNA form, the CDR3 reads TGCAGTGCTGCCCGACAGACACAGTTCTTC. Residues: CSAARQTQFF.

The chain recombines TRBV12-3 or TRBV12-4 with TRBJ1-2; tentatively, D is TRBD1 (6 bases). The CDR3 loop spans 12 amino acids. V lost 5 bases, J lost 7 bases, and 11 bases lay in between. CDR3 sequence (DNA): TGTGCCAGCAGTAACAGACAGGCTGGCTACACCTTC. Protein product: CASSNRQAGYTF.

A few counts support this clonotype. The CDR3 DNA reads as TGTGCCAGCAGCGCCTGGCGGGAGGGGTTCAATGAGCAGTTCTTC. This encodes CASSAWREGFNEQFF. The chain employs TRBV9 and TRBJ2-1; 9 nucleotides line up with TRBD2. This CDR3 region has 15 residues. With 3 bases clipped from V and 6 bases from J, the junction kept 7 bases outside the gene matches. Germline assignment: CDR1 SGDLS and CDR2 YYNGEE.

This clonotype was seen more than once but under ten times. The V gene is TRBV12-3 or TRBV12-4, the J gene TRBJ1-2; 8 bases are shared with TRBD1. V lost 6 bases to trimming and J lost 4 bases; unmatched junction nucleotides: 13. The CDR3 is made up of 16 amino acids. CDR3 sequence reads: CASSRGGTGTLYGYTF. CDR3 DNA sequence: TGTGCCAGCAGCCGGGGGGGGACAGGAACCCTCTATGGCTACACCTTC.

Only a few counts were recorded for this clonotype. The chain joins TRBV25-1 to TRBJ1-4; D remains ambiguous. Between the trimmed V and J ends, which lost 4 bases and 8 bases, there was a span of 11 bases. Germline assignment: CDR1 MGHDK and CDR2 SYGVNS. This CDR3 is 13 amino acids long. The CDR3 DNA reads TGTGCCAGCAGTGGCGGACCTGGCGAAAAACTGTTTTTT. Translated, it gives CASSGGPGEKLFF.

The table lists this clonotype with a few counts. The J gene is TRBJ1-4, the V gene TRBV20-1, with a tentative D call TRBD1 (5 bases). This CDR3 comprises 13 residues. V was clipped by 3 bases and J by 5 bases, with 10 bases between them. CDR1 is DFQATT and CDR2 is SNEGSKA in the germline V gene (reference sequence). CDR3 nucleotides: TGCAGTGCTAGGGGGACGGGCAATGAAAAACTGTTTTTT. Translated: CSARGTGNEKLFF.

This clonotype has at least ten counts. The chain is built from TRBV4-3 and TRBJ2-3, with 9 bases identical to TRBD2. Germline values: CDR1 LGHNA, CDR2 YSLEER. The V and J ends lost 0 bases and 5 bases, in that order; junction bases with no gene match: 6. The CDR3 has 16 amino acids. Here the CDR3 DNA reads TGCGCCAGCAGCCAAGATTCTAGCGGGGCGCTAGATACGCAGTATTTT. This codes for CASSQDSSGALDTQYF.

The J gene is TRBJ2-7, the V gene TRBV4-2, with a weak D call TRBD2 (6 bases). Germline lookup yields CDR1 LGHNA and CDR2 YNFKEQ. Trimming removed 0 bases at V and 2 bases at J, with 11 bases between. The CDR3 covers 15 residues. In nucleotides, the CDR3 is TGTGCCAGCAGCCAAGAACTAGCCAGTCCCTACGAGCAGTACTTC. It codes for CASSQELASPYEQYF.

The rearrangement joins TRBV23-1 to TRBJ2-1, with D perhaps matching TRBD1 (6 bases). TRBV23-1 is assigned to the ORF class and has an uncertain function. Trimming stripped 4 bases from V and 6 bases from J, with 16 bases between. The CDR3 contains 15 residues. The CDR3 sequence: CASSRTELGANEQFF. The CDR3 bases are TGCGCCAGCAGTCGGACCGAGCTGGGGGCCAATGAGCAGTTCTTC.

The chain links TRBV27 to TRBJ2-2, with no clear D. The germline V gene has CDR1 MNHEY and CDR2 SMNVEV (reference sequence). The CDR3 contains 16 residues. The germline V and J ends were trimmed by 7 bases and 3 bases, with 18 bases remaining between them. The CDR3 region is CASNPRRFLDTGELFF. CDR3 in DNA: TGTGCCAGCAATCCTCGTCGGTTTTTAGACACCGGGGAGCTGTTTTTT.

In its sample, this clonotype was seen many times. CDR3 DNA: TGTGCCAGCAGTCCCGACAGAGCTGAAGCTTTCTTT. This codes for CASSPDRAEAFF. The chain combines TRBV6-5 with TRBJ1-1; TRBD1 is a possible D gene (5 bases). The CDR3 has 12 amino acids. CDR1 MNHEY and CDR2 SVGAGI come from the germline V gene. V was cut by 5 bases and J by 6 bases, with 10 bases left in between.

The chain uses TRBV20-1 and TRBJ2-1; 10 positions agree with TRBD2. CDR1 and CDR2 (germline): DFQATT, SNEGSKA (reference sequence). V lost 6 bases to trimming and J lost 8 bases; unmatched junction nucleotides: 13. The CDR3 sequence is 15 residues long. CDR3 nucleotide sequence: TGCAGTGCCCCGCCTGGAAATAGCGGGAGGTATGAGCAGTTCTTC. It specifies CSAPPGNSGRYEQFF.

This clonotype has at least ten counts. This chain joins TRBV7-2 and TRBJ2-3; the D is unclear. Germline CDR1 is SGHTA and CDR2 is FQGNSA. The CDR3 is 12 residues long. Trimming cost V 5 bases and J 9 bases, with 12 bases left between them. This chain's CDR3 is CASSPDVRTQYF. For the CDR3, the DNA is TGTGCCAGCAGCCCAGACGTAAGGACGCAGTATTTT.

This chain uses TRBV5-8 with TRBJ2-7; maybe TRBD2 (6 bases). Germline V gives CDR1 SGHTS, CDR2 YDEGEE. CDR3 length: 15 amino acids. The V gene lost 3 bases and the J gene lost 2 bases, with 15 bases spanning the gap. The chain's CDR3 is CASSSAAGSTYEQYF. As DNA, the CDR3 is TGTGCCAGCAGCTCGGCGGCGGGGAGCACCTACGAGCAGTACTTC.

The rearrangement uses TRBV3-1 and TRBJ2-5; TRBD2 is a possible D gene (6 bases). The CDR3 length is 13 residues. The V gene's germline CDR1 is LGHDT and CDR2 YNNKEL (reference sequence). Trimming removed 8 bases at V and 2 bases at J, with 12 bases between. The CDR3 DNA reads TGTGCCAGCTGGAAGGGAGGACAAGAGACCCAGTACTTC. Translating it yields CASWKGGQETQYF.

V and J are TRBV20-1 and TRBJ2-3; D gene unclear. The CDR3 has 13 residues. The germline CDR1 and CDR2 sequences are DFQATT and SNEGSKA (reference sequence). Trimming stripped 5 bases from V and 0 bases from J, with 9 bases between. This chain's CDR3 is CSAPRQSTDTQYF. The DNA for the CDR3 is TGCAGTGCTCCCCGGCAGAGCACAGATACGCAGTATTTT.

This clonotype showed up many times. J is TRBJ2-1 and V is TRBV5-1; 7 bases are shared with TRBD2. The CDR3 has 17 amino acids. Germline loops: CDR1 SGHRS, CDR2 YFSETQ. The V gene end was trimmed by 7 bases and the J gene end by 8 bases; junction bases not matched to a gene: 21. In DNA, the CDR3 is TGCGCCAGCTCCTCACATCGGGGGGTCGCCTCGAGGGATGAGCAGTTCTTC. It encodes CASSSHRGVASRDEQFF.

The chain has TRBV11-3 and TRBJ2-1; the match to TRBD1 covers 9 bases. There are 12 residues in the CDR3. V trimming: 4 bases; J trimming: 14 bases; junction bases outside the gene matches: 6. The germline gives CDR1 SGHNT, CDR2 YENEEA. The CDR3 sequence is CASSSPGQGEFF. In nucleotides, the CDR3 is TGTGCCAGCAGCTCCCCGGGACAGGGAGAGTTCTTC. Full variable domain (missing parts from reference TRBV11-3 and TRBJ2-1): EAGVVQSPRYKIIEKKQPVAFWCNPISGHNTLYWYLQNLGQGPELLIRYENEEAVDDSQLPKDRFSAERLKGVDSTLKIQPAELGDSAVYLCASSSPGQGEFFGPGTRLTVL.

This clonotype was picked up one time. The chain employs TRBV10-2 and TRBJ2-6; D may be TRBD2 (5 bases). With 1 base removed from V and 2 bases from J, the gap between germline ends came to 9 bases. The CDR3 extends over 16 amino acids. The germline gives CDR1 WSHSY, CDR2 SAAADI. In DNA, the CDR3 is TGCGCCAGCAGTGAGTATCGGGGAGCTGGGGCCAACGTCCTGACTTTC. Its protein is CASSEYRGAGANVLTF.

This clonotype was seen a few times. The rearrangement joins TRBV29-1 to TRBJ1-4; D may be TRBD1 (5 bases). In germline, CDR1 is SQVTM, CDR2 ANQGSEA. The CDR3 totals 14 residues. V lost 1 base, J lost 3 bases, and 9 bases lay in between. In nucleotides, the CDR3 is TGCAGCGTTGAAGGGGCAGGGTCTAATGAAAAACTGTTTTTT. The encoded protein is CSVEGAGSNEKLFF.

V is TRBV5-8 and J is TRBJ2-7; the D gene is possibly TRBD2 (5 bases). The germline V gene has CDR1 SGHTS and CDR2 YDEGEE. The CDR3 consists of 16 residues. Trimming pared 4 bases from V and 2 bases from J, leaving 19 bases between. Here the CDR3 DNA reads TGTGCCAGCAGCCCCGGGATATGGGGTGCCACCTACGAGCAGTACTTC. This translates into CASSPGIWGATYEQYF. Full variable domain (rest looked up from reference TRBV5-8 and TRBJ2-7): EAGVTQSPTHLIKTRGQQATLRCSPISGHTSVYWYQQALGLGLQFLLWYDEGEERNRGNFPPRFSGRQFPNYSSELNVNALELEDSALYLCASSPGIWGATYEQYFGPGTRLTVT.